This T cell receptor (beta chain) stems from a study of shared clonotypes between healthy human individuals. The donor cohort consisted entirely of Caucasian adults residing in Nashville, Tennessee. From CD4+ cells came CD45RA+ naive and CD45RA-negative memory subsets. Running of the assay took place at deep level. The protocol was immunoSEQ multiplex PCR, while the TCRdb copy is restricted to in-frame clones and leaves out a portion. The table shows around 2,000,000 clones, with 85% to 95% occurring only once. The CDR3 runs to 15 residues. The V end was cut by 5 bases, the J end by 2 bases, with 16 bases between. CDR1 and CDR2 (germline): SGHRS, YFSETQ. The sample holds one count of this clone.

The V gene is TRBV5-1, the J gene TRBJ2-5; D remains unclear. Sequenced: naive CD4+ T cells sorted from blood. The subset here: CD45RA+ positively selected. The source is a young man in good health. In DNA, the CDR3 is TGCGCCAGCAGTATGGGCTCTTCGACTCAAGAGACCCAGTACTTC. As protein: CASSMGSSTQETQYF.